This T cell receptor (beta chain) originates from a study of identifying expanded T cells in peripheral blood. Healthy donors had no documented immune events, such as infections, while sampled. The germline gives CDR1 SGDLS, CDR2 YYNGEE. CDR3 length: 17 residues. J gave up 4 bases and V 0 bases, and 11 bases lay outside the gene matches. Turning to this clone: The antigen is unknown.

Findings and caveats of the study: Differentially abundant clones: roughly 1.2 between replicates, 15 to 17 at roughly 15 days, approximately 19 at four. Variance in clone template counts between approximately two-week samples significantly increased with total template count across all healthy donors.

Repertoires were generated with immunoSEQ multiplex PCR, while TCRdb's copy carries only in-frame clones and drops some. The sample gives 50,000 to 75,000 clones, about 89% of which show up once; roughly 4.5% is in the top ten. This TCR was sampled from a person aged 18 to 75 in good health. Sequencing used blood. The V call is TRBV9, the J call TRBJ1-1, with 8 bases lining up with TRBD1. Here the CDR3 DNA reads TGTGCCAGCAGCGTAGGGGCAGGGGGCAATTTGGGCACTGAAGCTTTCTTT. It encodes CASSVGAGGNLGTEAFF.